The 9 T cell receptor beta chains reported below all come from one sample, sequenced in a study of tissue T cells after allogeneic stem cell transplantation. Time point meaning: mouse harvest day 14 after allogeneic transplant. Each mouse received 10^7 T-cell-depleted marrow cells plus 10^6 splenic CD5+ T cells by tail vein. Data came from immunoSEQ multiplex PCR; TCRdb stores just in-frame clones and leaves some out. Of roughly 6,000 clones listed, 40% to 50% are singletons. The sequenced material came from gut tissue. The receptors derive from a female BALB/c mouse given C57BL/6 T cells with graft-versus-host disease after an allogeneic hematopoietic cell transplant.

As regards this clone: Gene names and germline refer to mouse. The read halts 1 residue ahead of the CDR3 end, with the missing end drawn from the germline J gene. This chain uses TRBV26 with TRBJ2-2; D ambiguous. The germline V and J ends were trimmed by 3 bases and 0 bases, with 5 bases remaining between them. The CDR3 contains 14 residues. Germline V gene sequence: CDR1 KGHPV, CDR2 FQNQEV (reference sequence). The sequenced CDR3 bases are TGTGCCAGCAGTCTAACAACAAACACCGGGCAGCTCTAC. This codes for CASSLTTNTGQLY. The whole CDR3 sequence is CASSLTTNTGQLYF.

A single count supports this clone. Germline and genes: mouse. The CDR3 extends 1 residue past the end of the read, so its final part is completed from the germline J gene. This rearrangement joins TRBV26 to TRBJ2-2, with 7 bases fitting TRBD1. The germline CDR1 and CDR2 sequences are KGHPV and FQNQEV (reference sequence). The CDR3 consists of 14 residues. Trimming at V came to 6 bases and at J to 4 bases, leaving 5 bases not matched to a gene. The sequenced part of the CDR3 DNA is TGTGCCAGCAGGTTGACAGGGCCCACCGGGCAGCTCTAC. This encodes CASRLTGPTGQLY. The whole CDR3 sequence reads CASRLTGPTGQLYF. The entire variable domain, with the rest obtained from reference TRBV26 and TRBJ2-2, is as follows: NSKVIQTPRYLVKGQGQKAKMRCIPEKGHPVVFWYQQNKNNEFKFLINFQNQEVLQQIDMTEKRFSAECPSNSPCSLEIQSSEAGDSALYLCASRLTGPTGQLYFGEGSKLTVL.

For this clone: Gene names refer to mouse genes. The read gets to within 1 residue of the CDR3 end, and the germline J gene fills in the rest. This chain connects TRBV5 to TRBJ2-5; D unresolved. V gave up 0 bases and J gave up 5 bases, with 3 bases separating them. The CDR3 is made up of 12 amino acids. Germline V gene data show CDR1 as LGHNA and CDR2 as YNLKQL (reference sequence). The DNA read from the CDR3 is TGTGCCAGCAGCCAAGACATAGACACCCAGTAC. Encoded protein: CASSQDIDTQY. The full CDR3 sequence reads CASSQDIDTQYF.

Of note for this clone: Gene names are the mouse ones. The observed sequence ends 1 residue before the CDR3 terminus, with the missing tail filled in from the germline J gene. This chain connects TRBV26 to TRBJ1-3, with a weak D call TRBD1 (5 bases). This CDR3 has 15 residues. Germline V gives CDR1 KGHPV, CDR2 FQNQEV (reference sequence). V was pared by 2 bases and J by 0 bases, with 8 bases between. The sequenced CDR3 bases are TGTGCCAGCAGTCTGGGCAGGGATTCTGGAAATACGCTCTAT. Amino acid sequence: CASSLGRDSGNTLY. The whole CDR3 sequence is CASSLGRDSGNTLYF. Variable domain in full (rest from reference TRBV26 and TRBJ1-3): NSKVIQTPRYLVKGQGQKAKMRCIPEKGHPVVFWYQQNKNNEFKFLINFQNQEVLQQIDMTEKRFSAECPSNSPCSLEIQSSEAGDSALYLCASSLGRDSGNTLYFGEGSRLIVV.

This clone came up a few times. Gene names follow the mouse nomenclature. The CDR3 end lies 1 residue beyond the end of the read and is filled in from the germline J gene. This chain connects TRBV29 to TRBJ2-7; D might be TRBD2 (7 bases). CDR1 and CDR2 from the germline V gene are MSHET and SYDVDS. The CDR3 has 10 residues. The V and J ends lost 9 bases and 6 bases respectively, with 9 bases between them. CDR3 DNA (partial): TGTGCTAGTAGGGGGGGTGAACAGTAC. Translated, it gives CASRGGEQY. The complete CDR3 reads CASRGGEQYF.

For this clone: Genes and germline come from the mouse. The read comes to an end 1 residue before the CDR3 does, leaving the germline J gene to fill in the end. This sequence joins TRBV26 and TRBJ2-3, with 7 nucleotides matching TRBD2. Germline V gene data show CDR1 as KGHPV and CDR2 as FQNQEV (reference sequence). This CDR3 is built from 13 residues. V lost 7 bases and J lost 0; bases outside the gene matches: 1. CDR3 sequence: CASMGGSAETLYF. The sequenced part of the CDR3 DNA is TGTGCCAGCATGGGGGGTAGTGCAGAAACGCTGTAT.

This clone has more than one count but fewer than ten. Genes and germline are mouse. This chain's CDR3 is CASSLGAGSDYTF. CDR3 DNA (partial): TGTGCCAGCAGTCTGGGGGCGGGCTCCGACTACACC. The chain joins TRBV26 to TRBJ1-2, with a tentative D call TRBD1 (5 bases). Read coverage stops 1 residue before the CDR3 terminus; the germline J gene supplies the remainder. Trimming stripped 2 bases from V and 4 bases from J, with 8 bases between. Germline CDR1 is KGHPV and CDR2 is FQNQEV (reference sequence). The CDR3 consists of 13 residues.

There are a few counts of this clone. Gene names follow the mouse nomenclature. The read ends 1 residue early relative to the CDR3; the germline J gene fills the gap. V and J are TRBV12-2 and TRBJ2-4; D may be TRBD1 or TRBD2 (5 bases each). Trimming took 0 bases from V and 2 from J, leaving 8 bases between them. The germline V gene encodes CDR1 SGHLS and CDR2 HYDKME. The CDR3 totals 14 residues. CDR3 in amino acids: CASSLEGAQNTLYF. The CDR3 DNA, read in part, is TGTGCCAGCTCTCTCGAAGGGGCTCAAAACACCTTGTAC.

This clone was observed a handful of times. Gene names follow the mouse nomenclature. Sequencing ends 1 residue short of the CDR3 end; the germline J gene provides the rest. V is TRBV1 and J is TRBJ2-5; TRBD2 agrees at 14 bases. The germline V gene encodes CDR1 NSQYPW and CDR2 LRSPGD (reference sequence). CDR3 length: 17 amino acids. The V gene end was trimmed by 0 bases and the J gene end by 5 bases; junction bases not matched to a gene: 4. Partial CDR3 DNA: TGCACCTGCAGTGCAGAGGGGACTGGGGGGGCGCGAGACACCCAGTAC. Amino acids: CTCSAEGTGGARDTQY. The full-length CDR3 reads as CTCSAEGTGGARDTQYF. Full variable domain (missing parts from reference TRBV1 and TRBJ2-5): VTLLEQNPRWRLVPRGQAVNLRCILKNSQYPWMSWYQQDLQKQLQWLFTLRSPGDKEVKSLPGADYLATRVTDTELRLQVANMSQGRTLYCTCSAEGTGGARDTQYFGPGTRLLVL.